The subject of this entry is one T cell receptor (beta chain). Its antigen is unidentified. A junction end diverges from the germline sequence, so it may reflect a read error. This record comes from a study of shared clonotypes between healthy human individuals. Findings and caveats of the study: The study found lower generation probabilities in non-shared clonotypes than in those shared by all four donors.

This table comes from immunoSEQ multiplex PCR, and its TCRdb copy is limited to in-frame clones, with some not included. The sample includes about 960,000 clones, more than 75% of them seen just once. This CDR3 is 14 amino acids long. From germline, CDR1 is MNHEY and CDR2 SMNVEV (reference sequence). The clonotype originates from a man aged 18 to 29 in good health. The V gene is TRBV27, the J gene TRBJ1-2, with TRBD1 matching 8 bases. Sequences were obtained from memory CD4+ T cells sorted from blood. Sample subset: CD45RA-negative fraction. CDR3 nucleotides: TGTGCCAGCAGCCGTACAGGGGGGAACTCTGGCTACACCTTC. Its translation: CASSRTGGNSGYTF.